This is a list of T cell receptor beta chains from one sample in a study of kidney transplant recipient with SARS-CoV-2 infection. MiXCR, applied by TCRdb to the reads, yields one record per CDR3 protein. The sample lists approximately 240,000 distinct CDR3 sequences, more than 25% occurring once. The sample in question was a blood sample, obtained at baseline and between days 110 and 120 from a kidney transplant recipient. Receptor source: a male patient aged 30 to 39 who had COVID-19 and was a kidney transplant recipient. The graft donor may have contributed some T cells. Each CDR3 is given with its conserved first and last residue. A D gene is named only where the DNA matches it firmly. The listing skips clone size in some rows; elsewhere it reads once, few, many or a size class.

>many|TRBV24-1|NA|TRBJ1-2
TGTGCCACCAGTTACACGTTTAGTACCAGAAAGACCTATGGCTACACCTTC
CATSYTFSTRKTYGYTF
>many|TRBV27|TRBD1|TRBJ1-2
TGTGCCAGCCGTGGGCAGGGGGCCGCCACGTATGGCTACACCTTC
CASRGQGAATYGYTF
>few|TRBV6-1|TRBD2|TRBJ2-3
TGTGCCAGCAGTGGACTAGCGGATAGCACAGATACGCAGTATTTT
CASSGLADSTDTQYF
>many|TRBV20-1|NA|TRBJ1-5
TGCAGTGCTAGAGATGTCGGGGGGGCCTTTCTCAATCAGCCCCAGCATTTT
CSARDVGGAFLNQPQHF
>many|TRBV25-1|NA|TRBJ1-2
TGTGCCAGCAGTGTGGAATTAGAACTGGGAAAGACCTATGGCTACACCTTC
CASSVELELGKTYGYTF
>NA|TRBV8-2|NA|TRBJ1-2
TGTGGCAGTTTGAAGATTGATAGCCGAAAGACCTATGGCTACACCTTC
CGSLKIDSRKTYGYTF
>many|TRBV2|TRBD1|TRBJ1-3
TGTGCCAGCAGTGAAGTAGGGACAGGGACTGGAAACACCATATATTTT
CASSEVGTGTGNTIYF
>many|TRBV11-1|NA|TRBJ1-2
TGTGCCAGCAGCCTTATTGCTAAGGCTGGAAAGACCTATGGCTACACCTTC
CASSLIAKAGKTYGYTF
>many|TRBV5-6|NA|TRBJ2-4
TGTGCCAGCAGCTTGCTTGGGCCCCTCAAAAACATTCAGTACTTC
CASSLLGPLKNIQYF
>few|TRBV9|NA|TRBJ2-4
TGTGCCAGCAGCGTATCAGCGAGGGCGAGCAAAAACATTCAGTACTTC
CASSVSARASKNIQYF
>many|TRBV10-2|NA|TRBJ1-3
TGCGCCAGCAGTGTTGGGGAGCACACCATATATTTT
CASSVGEHTIYF
>few|TRBV4-1|NA|TRBJ2-1
TGCGCCAGCAGCCAAGTTCGGCAGCGGGTGCATGAGCAGTTCTTC
CASSQVRQRVHEQFF
>many|TRBV5-1|NA|TRBJ2-1
TGCGCCAGCAGCCGTGGGACGCCGAACAATGAGCAGTTCTTC
CASSRGTPNNEQFF
>many|TRBV2|NA|TRBJ2-7
TGTGCCAGCAGCAGGCAGGGTGGCCCCTACGAGCAGTACTTC
CASSRQGGPYEQYF
>NA|TRBV7-9|NA|TRBJ1-2
TGTGCCAGCAGCTATCTGGGTTATGGCTACACCTTC
CASSYLGYGYTF
>NA|TRBV2|NA|TRBJ2-4
TGTGCCAGCAACCCGGGGTGGGACCGGGCCATTCAGTACTTC
CASNPGWDRAIQYF
>many|TRBV20-1|TRBD2|TRBJ2-7
TGCAGTGCTAGGAAACTAGCGGAGCCCTACGAGCAGTACTTC
CSARKLAEPYEQYF
>many|TRBV4-1|NA|TRBJ1-5
TGCGCCAGCAGCCAAGAATTCGGGAGAGTCAATCAGCCCCAGCATTTT
CASSQEFGRVNQPQHF
>many|TRBV9|NA|TRBJ1-2
TGTGCCAGCCAAGCGCGGTACTCAAGAAAGACCTATGGCTACACCTTC
CASQARYSRKTYGYTF
>many|TRBV27|NA|TRBJ1-2
TGTGCCAGCAGTTTAGGGGCCTACTATGGCTACACCTTC
CASSLGAYYGYTF
>many|TRBV20-1|TRBD1|TRBJ1-5
TGCAGTGCTAGAGATGGCCAGGGGGGGGGCAATCAGCCCCAGCATTTT
CSARDGQGGGNQPQHF
>many|TRBV10-2|NA|TRBJ1-2
TGCGCCAGCAGTTGCGGACCCACTTCTAGAAAGACCTATGGCTACACCTTC
CASSCGPTSRKTYGYTF
>NA|TRBV19|NA|TRBJ2-5
TGTGCCAGTAGTATTTTGAGTGGGGAGACCCAGTACTTC
CASSILSGETQYF
>many|TRBV5-4|TRBD1|TRBJ1-6
TGTGCCAGCAGCTTGGCAGGGGGTCATTCACCCCTCCACTTT
CASSLAGGHSPLHF
>many|TRBV29-1|TRBD2|TRBJ2-7
TGCAGCGTTGCAGGACTAGCGGGGGGGGGTGGCTACGAGCAGTACTTC
CSVAGLAGGGGYEQYF
>many|TRBV12-5|NA|TRBJ1-5
TGTGCTAGTGGTTTGGTACAGGATCAGCCCCAGCATTTT
CASGLVQDQPQHF
>few|TRBV9|TRBD2|TRBJ2-1
TGTGCCAGCAGCGTAGGGCCGGCCGGGACTAGCGGGCCCGTCGCCTACAATGAGCAGTTCTTC
CASSVGPAGTSGPVAYNEQFF
>many|TRBV7-9|TRBD1|TRBJ2-7
TGTGCCAGCAGTTCGCCTGCAGGGGGCACGCCCTACGAGCAGTACTTC
CASSSPAGGTPYEQYF
>many|TRBV28|TRBD1|TRBJ1-5
TGTGCCAGCAGTTTATGGACAGGGGGCGCGGGGGGTCAGCCCCAGCATTTT
CASSLWTGGAGGQPQHF
>many|TRBV25-1|NA|TRBJ1-6
TGTGCCAGCAGTAACACAGGGCCCTATTCACCCCTCCACTTT
CASSNTGPYSPLHF
>many|TRBV6-5|NA|TRBJ2-1
TGTGCCAGCAGCCGAGAGCACCAGGGAAGGTACAATGAGCAGTTCTTC
CASSREHQGRYNEQFF
>few|TRBV5-5|TRBD2|TRBJ2-5
TGTGCCAGCAGCTTGGGACTAGCGGGAGCAGAGACCCAGTACTTC
CASSLGLAGAETQYF
>NA|TRBV6-6|NA|TRBJ1-2
TGTGCCAGCAGTCGACACCAAGGTGGGAGAAAGACCTATGGCTACACCTTC
CASSRHQGGRKTYGYTF
>many|TRBV2|NA|TRBJ2-5
TGTGCCAGCATCCCCGGAGGGGCCTCGGATCAAGAGACCCAGTACTTC
CASIPGGASDQETQYF
>many|TRBV6-8|NA|TRBJ1-2
TGTGCCAGCAGTTCAGACCTACGCTCTAGAAAGACCTATGGCTACACCTTC
CASSSDLRSRKTYGYTF
>many|TRBV6-6|NA|TRBJ1-2
TGTGCCAGCAGTAGATGCCAAGGTGGGAGAAAGACCTATGGCTACACCTTC
CASSRCQGGRKTYGYTF
>NA|TRBV7-9|TRBD1|TRBJ2-3
TGTGCCAGCAGCGAAAGTACCCTACAGGGGTCCACAGATACGCAATATTTT
CASSESTLQGSTDTQYF
>few|TRBV5-1|NA|TRBJ2-1
TGCGCCAGCAGCGTTTTGGGCCGGGGACCTTACAATGAGCAGTTCTTC
CASSVLGRGPYNEQFF
>many|TRBV5-6|NA|TRBJ1-1
TGTGCCAGCAGCTTGACGTCGAACACTGAAGCTTTCTTT
CASSLTSNTEAFF
>many|TRBV5-4|NA|TRBJ1-2
TGTGCCAGCCATGATAACGTACCAGGAAAGACCTATGGCTACACCTTC
CASHDNVPGKTYGYTF
>many|TRBV11-2|NA|TRBJ1-2
TGTGCCAGCAGCTTGGCATTAACAAGCAGAAAGACCTATGGCTACACCTTC
CASSLALTSRKTYGYTF
>NA|TRBV14|TRBD1|TRBJ1-6
TGTGCCAGCAGCCGGGACAGGGAGTCACCCCTCCACTTT
CASSRDRESPLHF
>many|TRBV6-4|NA|TRBJ1-2
TGTGCCAGCAGTGGAATCACCTCACACGGAAAGACCTATGGCTACACCTTC
CASSGITSHGKTYGYTF
>NA|TRBV7-4|NA|TRBJ1-2
TGTGCCAGCAGCTCCTACCTTTCAGCTCGAAAGACCTATGGCTACACCTTC
CASSSYLSARKTYGYTF
>many|TRBV6-1|NA|TRBJ1-3
TGTGCCAGCAGTGAAGTTTTGAGGGCTGGAAACACCATATATTTT
CASSEVLRAGNTIYF
>many|TRBV20-1|NA|TRBJ1-4
TGCAGTGCTAGCACAGGGCCAACTAATGAAAAACTGTTTTTT
CSASTGPTNEKLFF
>many|TRBV12-3/TRBV12-4|NA|TRBJ1-2
TGTGCCAGCAGTCATAGTGTCAGCTTCCGAAAGACCTATGGCTACACCTTC
CASSHSVSFRKTYGYTF
>many|TRBV19|NA|TRBJ1-5
TGTGCCAGTAACCCGGGACGGGAGTGGAATCAGCCCCAGCATTTT
CASNPGREWNQPQHF
>many|TRBV5-6|TRBD1|TRBJ1-6
TGTGCCAGCAGCCTACTAACAGGGGCCTATAATTCACCCCTCCACTTT
CASSLLTGAYNSPLHF